A selection of T cell receptor beta chains follows, all from one sample in a study of T cells in localized non-small cell lung cancer. Assay used: immunoSEQ multiplex PCR; TCRdb lists only in-frame clones, some missing. The repertoire consists of roughly 30,000 clones, with roughly 90% occurring once and the leading ten covering around 4%. The sample in question was peripheral blood mononuclear cells, obtained before any cancer treatment. The receptors here all came from a woman aged 40 to 75 with stage III lung adenocarcinoma. The CDR3 runs from the conserved cysteine through the conserved F or W. Fields, in order: CDR3 protein, CDR3 DNA, V gene, clone size, D gene, J gene. A D gene is named only where the DNA matches it firmly. A row's size may be missing; if present it is once, few, many or a size class.

CASSPRTGSSYEQYF	TGCGCCAGCAGCCCCAGGACGGGGAGCTCCTACGAGCAGTACTTC	TRBV10-1	-	-	TRBJ2-7
CASSSTGGPSYEQYF	TGCGCCAGCAGCTCAACGGGGGGGCCTTCCTACGAGCAGTACTTC	TRBV4-3	-	TRBD2	TRBJ2-7
CASSLFGTGVTGELFF	TGTGCCAGCAGTTTATTCGGGACAGGGGTCACCGGGGAGCTGTTTTTT	TRBV28	-	TRBD1	TRBJ2-2
CVSSHGLAGEETQYF	TGTGTCAGCAGCCACGGACTAGCGGGAGAAGAGACCCAGTACTTC	TRBV5-4	-	TRBD2	TRBJ2-5
CASSLGGAAETQYF	TGCGCCAGCAGCTTGGGAGGGGCCGCGGAGACCCAGTACTTC	TRBV5-1	-	-	TRBJ2-5
CSARAYNEQFF	TGCAGTGCTAGAGCCTACAATGAGCAGTTCTTC	TRBV20-1	-	-	TRBJ2-1
CASSYDRGLGETQYF	TGTGCCAGCAGCTACGACAGGGGGCTAGGAGAGACCCAGTACTTC	TRBV2	-	TRBD1	TRBJ2-5
CASSLWAAGELEQYF	TGTGCCAGCAGCTTATGGGCCGCGGGAGAGCTCGAGCAGTACTTC	TRBV7-2	-	TRBD2	TRBJ2-7
CAARGRDSNGYTF	TGTGCCGCGCGAGGGAGGGACAGCAATGGCTACACCTTC	TRBV10-3	-	TRBD1	TRBJ1-2
CASSRTGGYYNEQFF	TGTGCCAGCTCACGGACAGGGGGCTATTACAATGAGCAGTTCTTC	TRBV18	-	TRBD1	TRBJ2-1
CASSGPTREQYF	TGTGCCAGCAGTGGGCCCACTCGCGAGCAGTACTTC	TRBV28	-	-	TRBJ2-7
CASSSRDGRNTIYF	TGTGCCAGCAGCTCCCGGGACGGTCGAAACACCATATATTTT	TRBV5-6	-	-	TRBJ1-3
CASGSRASIHSSYNEQFF	TGTGCTAGTGGTTCCCGGGCCTCTATCCACAGCTCCTACAATGAGCAGTTCTTC	TRBV12-5	-	-	TRBJ2-1
CASTLILEDTEAFF	TGTGCCAGCACCCTGATCCTGGAGGACACTGAAGCTTTCTTT	TRBV2	-	-	TRBJ1-1
CASSFGQGKGNTIYF	TGTGCCAGCAGCTTCGGACAGGGAAAGGGAAACACCATATATTTT	TRBV5-4	-	TRBD1	TRBJ1-3
CASSTGQNTEAFF	TGTGCCAGCAGCACTGGACAGAACACTGAAGCTTTCTTT	TRBV7-9	once	-	TRBJ1-1
CASSEGQLNTGELFF	TGTGCCAGCAGCGAGGGACAGCTGAACACCGGGGAGCTGTTTTTT	TRBV9	-	TRBD1	TRBJ2-2
CASSFLDTYNEQFF	TGTGCCAGCAGCTTCTTGGACACTTACAATGAGCAGTTCTTC	TRBV14	-	-	TRBJ2-1
CASSLGGNTEAFF	TGTGCCAGCAGCTTAGGGGGTAATACTGAAGCTTTCTTT	TRBV13	-	-	TRBJ1-1
CASSGRTGVETQYF	TGTGCCAGCAGCGGCCGAACAGGCGTAGAGACCCAGTACTTC	TRBV4-2	-	-	TRBJ2-5
CASSSTGVDEKLFF	TGTGCCAGCAGCTCCACAGGGGTTGATGAAAAACTGTTTTTT	TRBV7-2	-	TRBD1	TRBJ1-4
CASSSSTKVYGEKLFF	TGTGCCAGCAGTTCGAGTACAAAGGTCTATGGGGAAAAACTGTTTTTT	TRBV6-6	-	-	TRBJ1-4
CASSNQAGGYGYTF	TGTGCCAGCAGTAATCAAGCGGGGGGCTATGGCTACACCTTC	TRBV6-1	few	-	TRBJ1-2
CASSQEALDKDTQYF	TGCGCCAGCAGCCAAGAGGCCCTAGATAAAGATACGCAGTATTTT	TRBV4-1	-	-	TRBJ2-3
CASSPHRSGQNTEAFF	TGTGCCAGCAGCCCCCACAGGTCGGGGCAAAACACTGAAGCTTTCTTT	TRBV11-2	-	-	TRBJ1-1
CASKSGRESATGELFF	TGTGCCAGTAAGAGTGGGCGGGAGAGCGCGACCGGGGAGCTGTTTTTT	TRBV19	-	TRBD2	TRBJ2-2
CASSPQAEGTEAFF	TGTGCCAGCAGTCCACAGGCGGAGGGGACTGAAGCTTTCTTT	TRBV6-5	-	-	TRBJ1-1
CASSLVFNQPQHF	TGTGCCAGCAGTTTAGTTTTCAATCAGCCCCAGCATTTT	TRBV28	-	-	TRBJ1-5
CDSSPMEGTNEKLFF	TGTGACAGCTCACCAATGGAAGGCACTAATGAAAAACTGTTTTTT	TRBV18	-	-	TRBJ1-4
CASHGQFNQPQHF	TGTGCCAGCCACGGACAGTTCAATCAGCCCCAGCATTTT	TRBV28	-	-	TRBJ1-5
CASSAGQGAETQYF	TGTGCCAGCAGCGCGGGACAGGGGGCCGAGACCCAGTACTTC	TRBV2	-	TRBD1	TRBJ2-5
CASSYSIDPAEAFF	TGTGCCAGCAGTTACTCGATAGACCCCGCTGAAGCTTTCTTT	TRBV6-6	-	-	TRBJ1-1
CASSPRIAGVQRF	TGTGCCAGCAGCCCTCGGATAGCGGGGGTCCAGCGTTTT	TRBV9	once	TRBD2	TRBJ2-3
CASSPGLAGGDTGELFF	TGTGCCAGCAGCCCAGGACTAGCGGGAGGTGACACCGGGGAGCTGTTTTTT	TRBV9	-	TRBD2	TRBJ2-2
CASSKGTSGKHSYNEQFF	TGTGCCAGCAGCAAGGGGACTAGCGGGAAACACTCCTACAATGAGCAGTTCTTC	TRBV5-4	-	TRBD2	TRBJ2-1
CSVEEDLVSAAFF	TGCAGCGTTGAAGAGGATTTGGTTTCGGCAGCTTTCTTT	TRBV29-1	-	-	TRBJ1-1
CASSPQAPAGYTF	TGTGCCAGCAGCCCCCAGGCCCCAGCTGGCTACACCTTC	TRBV7-9	-	-	TRBJ1-2
CSVATGTDYGYTF	TGCAGCGTTGCGACCGGGACAGATTATGGCTACACCTTC	TRBV29-1	-	TRBD1	TRBJ1-2
CASSLMTGSGNTIYF	TGTGCCAGCAGCCTGATGACAGGCTCTGGAAACACCATATATTTT	TRBV7-2	-	-	TRBJ1-3
CASSHGQGSSYEQYF	TGTGCCAGCAGCCACGGACAGGGAAGCTCCTACGAGCAGTACTTC	TRBV7-9	-	TRBD1	TRBJ2-7
CASSWQINEKLFF	TGTGCCAGCAGTTGGCAGATAAATGAAAAACTGTTTTTT	TRBV28	-	-	TRBJ1-4
CASNTRPSGEDTQYF	TGCGCCAGCAACACGCGGCCTAGCGGGGAGGATACGCAGTATTTT	TRBV5-1	-	TRBD2	TRBJ2-3
CASSLYSGSENEQFF	TGTGCCAGCAGCTTATATAGCGGGAGTGAGAATGAGCAGTTCTTC	TRBV7-2	-	TRBD2	TRBJ2-1
CASSVTGTSGTDTQYF	TGTGCCAGCAGCGTGACCGGGACTAGCGGCACAGATACGCAGTATTTT	TRBV9	-	TRBD2	TRBJ2-3
CASTSPGTGRSKNIQYF	TGTGCCAGCACCTCCCCCGGGACAGGCAGGTCCAAAAACATTCAGTACTTC	TRBV28	-	TRBD1	TRBJ2-4
CSVEGSLGPGANVLTF	TGCAGCGTTGAAGGATCTCTGGGGCCTGGGGCCAACGTCCTGACTTTC	TRBV29-1	-	-	TRBJ2-6
CAIRPQTPTGYEQYF	TGTGCCATCAGGCCCCAAACCCCAACAGGGTACGAGCAGTACTTC	TRBV10-3	-	-	TRBJ2-7
CASSSQGFLDYTF	TGTGCCAGCAGTTCACAGGGTTTTTTGGACTACACCTTC	TRBV6-6	-	-	TRBJ1-2
CASSIRQGQETQYF	TGTGCCAGCAGCATCCGACAGGGCCAAGAGACCCAGTACTTC	TRBV5-6	once	TRBD1	TRBJ2-5
CASSLAGPGGNQPQHF	TGTGCCAGCAGCTTAGCGGGGCCAGGGGGCAATCAGCCCCAGCATTTT	TRBV7-9	few	-	TRBJ1-5
CAISGLAGANEQFF	TGTGCCATCAGTGGGCTAGCGGGAGCGAATGAGCAGTTCTTC	TRBV10-3	-	TRBD2	TRBJ2-1
CASREAGTGRNEQYF	TGTGCCAGCAGAGAAGCCGGGACAGGGAGGAACGAGCAGTACTTC	TRBV11-2	-	TRBD1	TRBJ2-7
CASSQLLAGAEQFF	TGCGCCAGCAGCCAGCTTCTAGCGGGAGCTGAGCAGTTCTTC	TRBV4-3	-	TRBD2	TRBJ2-1